The entry below gives a single T cell receptor (beta chain) sequence along with its context. The target of this receptor is not known. One base away there is no much larger clone; base qualities are not given. The immunoSEQ Assay, a bias-controlled multiplex PCR, was used to amplify TCRbeta CDR3 regions from genomic DNA. On the study's bioinformatics: The number of nucleated cells in each sample was estimated by amplification of reference gene primers within the assay. Sequence reads were collapsed and filtered to measure the absolute abundance of every unique TCRbeta CDR3 rearrangement. For each sample, productive Simpson clonality was calculated by taking the square root of Simpson's diversity index across productive rearrangements. TCRdb's version of the immuneACCESS table is confined to in-frame rearrangements and falls short of the full clone set. An unresolved V gene accounts for under half of the shortfall where checked; the remainder is of unknown origin. Clone size and the V and J calls come from that table; the DNA yielded D and trimming. This sample holds about 160,000 clones; over 60% were observed only once. Roughly 8.6% of the sample rests with the top ten.

The source of the sample is a study of blood T cell repertoires in COVID-19 (dated by TCRdb to 2020 to 2021). Broadly, across the study: Samples covering the acute and convalescent phases of COVID-19 were provided by collaborators in the United States, Italy and Spain. The material from the prospective study consisted of cDNA or gDNA derived from T cells, B-cell-depleted T cells, or PBMCs. The dataset comprised deeply sampled blood TCRbeta repertoires from subjects exposed to, actively infected with, or recovered from COVID-19. The repertoires were released in a freely available public database meant as a resource for research on the immune response to SARS-CoV-2. The samples were drawn from the first 160 participants of the ongoing ImmuneRACE study and from 950 to 1,500 subjects provided by 6 global collaborators. Sample metadata almost always included a de-identified subject ID, COVID-19 status, age in years and sex. Where available, HLA class I and class II types were obtained from metadata supplied by the sample provider rather than from assay-based typing.

Whole blood was collected in K2EDTA tubes by collaborating institutions according to the institutions' own protocols. For TCRbeta analysis, collaborators shipped samples in one of three forms: frozen whole blood, isolated PBMCs, or DNA extracted from either of those sample types. On the study overall, not on this receptor specifically: The quantity of clinical and demographic metadata differed by source and by participant and was supplied without curation.

This clonotype was sampled from a man aged 55 to 70 with acute or convalescent COVID-19. The specimen sequenced was peripheral blood.

The CDR3 loop reads CSVGRGTSGGKETQYF. The nucleotides read TGCAGCGTTGGAAGGGGGACTAGCGGGGGAAAAGAGACCCAGTACTTC. Here the chain combines TRBV29-1 and TRBJ2-5; 14 middle bases align to TRBD2. From a lookup of the germline V gene, CDR1 and CDR2 are SQVTM and ANQGSEA. The V end gives up 4 bases and the J end 3 bases, leaving 7 bases in the junction not matched to a gene. Including the terminal cysteine and phenylalanine, the CDR3 comprises 16 residues. Of all the DNA, just the CDR3 is kept, 48 bases in frame from base 1.